Listed below are T cell receptor beta chains from one sample, sequenced in a study of cytomegalovirus exposure and HLA in healthy donors. The data were produced by immunoSEQ multiplex PCR, yet TCRdb's version contains in-frame clones alone and is incomplete. The repertoire consists of about 190,000 clones, with roughly 77% occurring once and the leading ten covering about 3%. Sample: PBMCs. These receptors were collected from a woman aged 25 to 39 in good health and CMV-seropositive. Each CDR3 is given with its conserved first and last residue. D genes are given only for firm matches. Expanded clones get a size class; other rows say once, few or many, or leave the size out.

TRBV19	.	TRBJ2-1	.	TGTGCCAGTAGCCTCGGACAAAACTCCTACAATGAGCAGTTCTTC	CASSLGQNSYNEQFF
TRBV7-9	TRBD1	TRBJ1-1	.	TGTGCCAGCAGCTTAACCGCGTGGACAGGGATGAACACTGAAGCTTTCTTT	CASSLTAWTGMNTEAFF
TRBV28	TRBD1	TRBJ1-1	.	TGTGCCAGCAGGGGGGGGACAGGCACTGAAGCTTTCTTT	CASRGGTGTEAFF
TRBV6-1	.	TRBJ2-6	.	TGTGCCAGCAGAGAACGTAGCTCTGGGGCCAACGTCCTGACTTTC	CASRERSSGANVLTF
TRBV28	TRBD2	TRBJ2-5	.	TGTGCCAGCAGTTCCTGGACTAGCGGGAGGGCCGGGGAGACCCAGTACTTC	CASSSWTSGRAGETQYF
TRBV27	TRBD1	TRBJ1-6	.	TGTGCCAGCGGTAAGGGGGCGATGAGTTCACCCCTCCACTTT	CASGKGAMSSPLHF
TRBV11-2	.	TRBJ1-1	once	TGTGCCAGCAGCTCCTCGACTGAAGCTTTCTTT	CASSSSTEAFF
TRBV7-9	TRBD1	TRBJ2-5	once	TGTGCCAGCAGCCGGCAATTTGGGACAGCTGAAACAGAGACCCAGTACTTC	CASSRQFGTAETETQYF
TRBV7-9	TRBD1	TRBJ2-6	.	TGTGCCAGCAGCACGACAGGGAGATTAATTCATTCTGGGGCCAACGTCCTGACTTTC	CASSTTGRLIHSGANVLTF
TRBV5-1	.	TRBJ2-5	.	TGCGCCAGCAGCTGGGGGGGACAAGAAGAGACCCAGTACTTC	CASSWGGQEETQYF
TRBV28	TRBD1	TRBJ1-2	.	TGTGCCAGCAGTGTGACAGGGGGCGCGGACTATGGCTACACCTTC	CASSVTGGADYGYTF
TRBV15	.	TRBJ2-7	.	TGTGCCACTAGCAGGGGCAGGAGGTACGAGCAGTACTTC	CATSRGRRYEQYF
TRBV5-1	TRBD2	TRBJ2-2	.	TGCGCCAGCAGCCCCCGGACTAGCGGCCTCACCGGGGAGCTGTTTTTT	CASSPRTSGLTGELFF
TRBV7-6	.	TRBJ2-2	.	TGTGCCAGCTCTACCTGGGGGGGCAAGGCCACCGGGGAGCTGTTTTTT	CASSTWGGKATGELFF
TRBV6-5	TRBD2	TRBJ2-5	few	TGTGCCAGCAGTCGCCTCAGCGGGGCTGGGGAGACCCAGTACTTC	CASSRLSGAGETQYF
TRBV19	TRBD2	TRBJ2-2	.	TGTGCCAGTAGTCCAATAGCGGGAACGAACACCGGGGAGCTGTTTTTT	CASSPIAGTNTGELFF
TRBV11-2	.	TRBJ2-3	.	TGTGCCAGCAGACTGGACAGAAGCACAGATACGCAGTATTTT	CASRLDRSTDTQYF
TRBV25-1	.	TRBJ2-7	.	TGTGCCAGCAGGGAGACAGGCCTCTCCTACGAGCAGTACTTC	CASRETGLSYEQYF
TRBV19	TRBD1	TRBJ2-1	once	TGTGCCAGTAGTATAAGGGGACAGGGGGCTGACAATGAGCAGTTCTTC	CASSIRGQGADNEQFF
TRBV14	.	TRBJ1-1	.	TGTGCCAGCAGCCAAGATGGCCAGATGAACACTGAAGCTTTCTTT	CASSQDGQMNTEAFF
TRBV19	TRBD1	TRBJ2-7	.	TGTGCCAGTAGTCCGGGACAGGGTAAGGACTACGAGCAGTACTTC	CASSPGQGKDYEQYF
TRBV2	TRBD2	TRBJ2-3	.	TGTGCCAGCAGCCGGACTAGCGGGAGGAACACAGATACGCAGTATTTT	CASSRTSGRNTDTQYF
TRBV5-1	TRBD1	TRBJ1-1	.	TGCGCCAGCACAGGGGGTAGGTCTGGGGGTGGCACTGAAGCTTTCTTT	CASTGGRSGGGTEAFF
TRBV13	TRBD2	TRBJ2-7	.	TGTGCCAGCAGCTCCAGCGGGGGCACCTACGAGCAGTACTTC	CASSSSGGTYEQYF
TRBV10-2	.	TRBJ2-7	.	TGCGCCAGCAGTGAAGCACCGAGCTCCTACGAGCAGTACTTC	CASSEAPSSYEQYF
TRBV2	.	TRBJ2-5	few	TGTGCCAGCAGTGATACCCCCTCGGGGCAAGAGACCCAGTACTTC	CASSDTPSGQETQYF
TRBV12-5	.	TRBJ2-7	.	TGTGCTAGTGGTTTGTCCAGCGTGCCGGGGGAGCAGTACTTC	CASGLSSVPGEQYF
TRBV5-1	TRBD2	TRBJ2-2	.	TGCGCCAGCAGCTTGGCGCCAGGGGGGACTAGCGGGAGACCCGGGGAGCTGTTTTTT	CASSLAPGGTSGRPGELFF
TRBV10-1	.	TRBJ2-7	.	TGCGCCAGCAGTGAGTCAACGGGAGCAACCTACGAGCAGTACTTC	CASSESTGATYEQYF
TRBV28	TRBD2	TRBJ2-3	.	TGTGCCAGCAGTTTAGGAGCGGGAGTATCCCCAGATACGCAGTATTTT	CASSLGAGVSPDTQYF
TRBV2	TRBD1	TRBJ2-1	.	TGTGCCAGCAGGATAATTAAAGCCGGGACAGAGAACAATGAGCAGTTCTTC	CASRIIKAGTENNEQFF
TRBV2	TRBD1	TRBJ2-7	.	TGTGCCAGCAGCCGGGACAGCTACGAGCAGTACTTC	CASSRDSYEQYF
TRBV29-1	TRBD2	TRBJ2-1	.	TGCAGCGTTGCGCGGGAGAAAGAGCAGTTCTTC	CSVAREKEQFF
TRBV6-5	.	TRBJ2-7	once	TGTGCCAGCACCAAGGGAGGCACCTACGAGCAGTACTTC	CASTKGGTYEQYF
TRBV10-2	TRBD1	TRBJ2-1	.	TGCGCCAGCAACGGAGGGACAGGTAGATACAATGAGCAGTTCTTC	CASNGGTGRYNEQFF
TRBV6-5	TRBD1	TRBJ2-2	once	TGTGCCAGCAAGGGACAGGGGTTGACCGGGGAGCTGTTTTTT	CASKGQGLTGELFF
TRBV6-5	TRBD2	TRBJ2-7	.	TGTGCCAGCGGTGGGACTAGCGGGAGGGACGAGCAGTACTTC	CASGGTSGRDEQYF
TRBV7-9	TRBD2	TRBJ2-1	.	TGTGCCAGCAGCAACACCCTAGCGGAGCAAAATGAGCAGTTCTTC	CASSNTLAEQNEQFF
TRBV7-9	.	TRBJ1-2	.	TGTGCCAGCAGCTTTTCGGGGGGCAGGGGCTACACCTTC	CASSFSGGRGYTF
TRBV18	TRBD2	TRBJ2-2	.	TGTGCCAGCTCACGAGGACTAGCGGAGAACACCGGGGAGCTGTTTTTT	CASSRGLAENTGELFF
TRBV4-1	TRBD1	TRBJ1-1	.	TGCGCCAGCAGCCACACACAGGGGGAAGCTTTCTTT	CASSHTQGEAFF
TRBV13	.	TRBJ2-7	.	TGTGCCAGCAGCTTAGGGGACACACACTACGAGCAGTACTTC	CASSLGDTHYEQYF
TRBV28	.	TRBJ2-7	.	TGTGCCAGCAGCTCAGGTTCCTACGAGCAGTACTTC	CASSSGSYEQYF
TRBV12-5	TRBD1	TRBJ1-1	few	TGTGCTAGTGGTGGACAGGCGGGCACTGAAGCTTTCTTT	CASGGQAGTEAFF